Shown below are 17 T cell receptor beta chains from a single sample sequenced in a study of regulatory T cells in long-lasting Graves disease. According to the study, TCR beta libraries were built with iRepertoire HTBI primers and CDR3-region Arm-PCR. TCRdb reprocessed the multiplex PCR reads via MiXCR and lists one record per CDR3 protein. This table holds some 250,000 distinct CDR3 sequences, about 17% found once. Time point indicated: newly diagnosed GD, antithyroid drugs for less than 3 months. From RNA extracted from PBMCs, the TCR library was made. The data also belong to a second study, concerning T cells in Graves' hyperthyroidism and ophthalmopathy.

This specimen consisted of peripheral blood mononuclear cells (PBMCs), obtained at new diagnosis, from a patient treated with antithyroid drugs. These receptors were obtained from a woman in her 30s with Graves disease.

This clonotype was found many times. CDR3 residues: CASSPAGGRSEKLFF. For the CDR3, the DNA is TGTGCCAGCTCACCAGCAGGGGGGAGAAGTGAAAAACTGTTTTTT. This chain uses TRBV18 with TRBJ1-4; 7 bases align to TRBD1. CDR1 is KGHSH and CDR2 is LQKENI in the germline V gene. The CDR3 consists of 15 residues. The trim removed 2 bases at V and 7 bases at J, leaving 7 bases unmatched.

This clonotype was detected many times. The chain couples TRBV5-5 to TRBJ2-7; D is unclear. The V end lost 1 base, the J end lost 3 bases, and 14 bases lay between the germline ends. Per the germline V gene, CDR1 is SGHKS and CDR2 is YYEKEE (reference sequence). CDR3 length equals 15 residues. The CDR3 here is CASSLIPESGYEQYF. The CDR3, as DNA: TGTGCCAGCAGCTTGATACCTGAGTCGGGCTACGAGCAGTACTTC.

There are many counts of this clonotype. This chain links TRBV12-3 or TRBV12-4 with TRBJ2-7; unclear D gene. The V end lost 5 bases, the J end lost 0 bases, and 5 bases lay between the germline ends. This CDR3 spans 12 amino acids. The CDR3 region has the DNA TGTGCCAGCAGTATGAGCTCCTACGAGCAGTACTTC. As protein: CASSMSSYEQYF.

The table lists this clonotype with a few counts. One junction end does not reproduce the germline sequence, and a read error may be involved. V and J are TRBV20-1 and TRBJ1-2, with 7 bases matching TRBD1. The CDR3 has 13 amino acids. Germline V gene data show CDR1 as DFQATT and CDR2 as SNEGSKA (reference sequence). The CDR3 sequence: CSARDRVSYGYTF. The CDR3 DNA reads TGCAGTGCCAGAGACAGGGTGAGCTATGGCTACACCTTC.

In its sample, this clonotype was seen many times. V and J are TRBV11-2 and TRBJ1-1, with D uncertain. V was pared by 5 bases and J by 0 bases, with 16 bases between. The CDR3 is 16 amino acids. Germline V gives CDR1 SGHAT, CDR2 FQNNGV. The CDR3, as DNA: TGTGCCAGCAGCCTGGCCCCCCTGGGCTTGAACACTGAAGCTTTCTTT. It codes for CASSLAPLGLNTEAFF.

This clonotype was counted at least ten times. V usage is TRBV13 and J usage is TRBJ1-2; TRBD1 aligns across 7 bases. The CDR3 spans 16 residues. The V and J ends lost 5 bases and 6 bases, in that order; junction bases with no gene match: 15. Germline CDR1 PRHDT, CDR2 FYEKMQ (reference sequence). The CDR3 region has the DNA TGTGCCAGCAGCGCCCATGGGGAGGGGGCCATTCATGGCTACACCTTC. Translated, it gives CASSAHGEGAIHGYTF.

This clonotype was seen ten or more times. The chain is built from TRBV9 and TRBJ2-7; D is perhaps TRBD1 (6 bases). Germline CDR1 SGDLS, CDR2 YYNGEE. V lost 2 bases to trimming and J lost 2 bases, with 17 bases between them. This CDR3 spans 16 amino acids. The chain's CDR3 is CASSVEGRGGTYEQYF. The CDR3 nucleotides are TGTGCCAGCAGCGTGGAAGGCAGGGGTGGCACCTACGAGCAGTACTTC.

This clonotype was recorded many times. The gene calls are TRBV20-1 and TRBJ2-7, with D unclear. The germline V and J ends were trimmed by 0 bases and 1 base, with 7 bases remaining between them. Germline V CDR1 and CDR2: DFQATT, SNEGSKA (reference sequence). This CDR3 has 13 residues. CDR3 amino acids: CSARERASYEQYF. As DNA, the CDR3 is TGCAGTGCTAGAGAACGGGCATCCTACGAGCAGTACTTC.

This clonotype was detected many times. The chain uses TRBV2 and TRBJ1-4; D is undetermined. Germline V gene lookup returns CDR1 SNHLY and CDR2 FYNNEI. Trimming removed 7 bases from V and 4 bases from J, with 7 bases in between. The CDR3 has 12 amino acids. CDR3 region: CASIRLNEKLFF. CDR3 nucleotide sequence: TGTGCCAGCATTAGGCTTAATGAAAAACTGTTTTTT.

This clonotype was recorded many times. The rearrangement uses TRBV11-2 and TRBJ1-1, with unresolved D. CDR3 length: 13 residues. The germline V and J ends were trimmed by 6 bases and 5 bases, with 13 bases remaining between them. From germline, CDR1 is SGHAT and CDR2 FQNNGV. The CDR3, as DNA: TGTGCCAGCAGTTACCCCGGTGGGACTGAAGCTTTCTTT. Protein product: CASSYPGGTEAFF.

This clonotype was counted at least ten times. The J gene is TRBJ2-5, the V gene TRBV6-2 or TRBV6-3; 10 bases map to TRBD2. Trimming at V came to 7 bases and at J to 5 bases, leaving 7 bases not matched to a gene. This CDR3 is 14 amino acids long. Germline loops: CDR1 MNHEY, CDR2 SVGEGT. DNA for the CDR3: TGTGCCAGCAAAACTAGCGGGGCGGGGGAGACCCAGTACTTC. It is translated as CASKTSGAGETQYF.

The V gene is TRBV4-2, the J gene TRBJ1-5; D possibly corresponds to TRBD1 (5 bases). The V and J ends lost 1 base and 2 bases respectively, with 12 bases between them. Per the germline V gene, CDR1 is LGHNA and CDR2 is YNFKEQ. The length of the CDR3 is 16 residues. CDR3 DNA: TGTGCCAGCAGCCAAGGTTTGGCGGGGGGCAATCAGCCCCAGCATTTT. It yields the protein CASSQGLAGGNQPQHF.

Remarks on this clonotype: This may stem from a read error, because a much larger clone lies one nucleotide away. The V and J genes are TRBV15 and TRBJ2-1; D is possibly TRBD2 (5 bases). Trimming removed 8 bases from V and 1 base from J, with 15 bases in between. Germline CDR1 LNHNV, CDR2 YYDKDF (reference sequence). This CDR3 spans 15 amino acids. The CDR3 region has the DNA TGTGCCACCGGCCGGAGGCTAGCATCCTACAATGAGCAGTTCTTC. It is translated as CATGRRLASYNEQFF.

This clonotype appeared a few times. A much larger clone sits a single nucleotide away, making a read error possible. The chain is built from TRBV6-1 and TRBJ2-5; tentative D call: TRBD1 (6 bases). Trimming took off 5 bases at V and 9 bases at J, with 16 bases between the two ends. The CDR3 runs 13 residues. Per the germline V gene, CDR1 is MNHNS and CDR2 is SASEGT. CDR3 nucleotides: TGTGCCAGCAGTAACAGGGCTTTAAGTCCCCAGTACTTC. This codes for CASSNRALSPQYF.

This clonotype turned up a few times. A much bigger clone sits one base away, suggesting this may be a read error. The chain links TRBV7-9 to TRBJ2-7, with D uncertain. V shed 4 bases and J shed 8 bases, with 15 bases lying between them. Looked up from germline, CDR1 is SEHNR and CDR2 is FQNEAQ (reference sequence). The CDR3 is 13 residues long. As DNA, the CDR3 is TGTGCCAGCAGCTCCACGGAGTCCCTTAAGCAGTACTTC. Protein sequence: CASSSTESLKQYF.

The chain couples TRBV11-1 to TRBJ2-3; TRBD2 is a possible D gene (6 bases). CDR1 is SGHAT and CDR2 is FQDESV in the germline V gene (reference sequence). V was pared by 3 bases and J by 0 bases, with 13 bases between. The CDR3 is 16 residues long. In nucleotides, the CDR3 is TGTGCCAGCAGCTTCGGGACTTCCCGTAGCACAGATACGCAGTATTTT. Residues: CASSFGTSRSTDTQYF. Supplemented by reference TRBV11-1 and TRBJ2-3, the full variable domain reads EAEVAQSPRYKITEKSQAVAFWCDPISGHATLYWYRQILGQGPELLVQFQDESVVDDSQLPKDRFSAERLKGVDSTLKIQPAELGDSAMYLCASSFGTSRSTDTQYFGPGTRLTVL.

This clonotype was recorded many times. The rearrangement joins TRBV10-3 to TRBJ1-1; TRBD1 matches 10 bases. The germline V gene has CDR1 ENHRY and CDR2 SYGVKD. The CDR3 consists of 16 residues. The V and J ends lost 2 bases and 2 bases, in that order; junction bases with no gene match: 5. The CDR3 is CAISERTGGANTEAFF. DNA of the CDR3: TGTGCCATCAGTGAGAGGACAGGGGGTGCCAACACTGAAGCTTTCTTT.